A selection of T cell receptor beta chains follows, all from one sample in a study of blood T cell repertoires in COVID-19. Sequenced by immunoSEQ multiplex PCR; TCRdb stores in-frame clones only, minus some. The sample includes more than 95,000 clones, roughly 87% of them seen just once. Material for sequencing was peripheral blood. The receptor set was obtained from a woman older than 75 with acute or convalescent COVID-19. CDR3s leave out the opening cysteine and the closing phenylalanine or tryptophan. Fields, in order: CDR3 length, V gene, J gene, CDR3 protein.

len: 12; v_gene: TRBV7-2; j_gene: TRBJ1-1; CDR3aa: ASSLDGTYTEAF
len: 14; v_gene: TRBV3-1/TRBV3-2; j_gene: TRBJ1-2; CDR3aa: ASSQNRGQGTYGYT
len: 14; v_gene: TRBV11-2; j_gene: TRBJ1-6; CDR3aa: ASSLYGTASGSPLH
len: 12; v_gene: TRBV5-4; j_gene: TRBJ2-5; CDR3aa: ASSLTSGQETQY
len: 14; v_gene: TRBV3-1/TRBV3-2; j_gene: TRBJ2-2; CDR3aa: ASSRGLAGVTGELF
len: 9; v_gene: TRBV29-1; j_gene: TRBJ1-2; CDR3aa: SADRYYGYT
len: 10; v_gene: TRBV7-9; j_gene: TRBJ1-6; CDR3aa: ASSLDLSSLH
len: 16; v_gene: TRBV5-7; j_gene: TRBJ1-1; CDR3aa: ASSSSGQGTSVNTEAF
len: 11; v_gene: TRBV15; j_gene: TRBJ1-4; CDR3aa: ATNDRVNEKLF
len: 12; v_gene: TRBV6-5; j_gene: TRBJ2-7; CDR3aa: ASSYSGGSYEQY
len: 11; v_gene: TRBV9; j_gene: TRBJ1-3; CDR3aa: ASSTGDGNTIY
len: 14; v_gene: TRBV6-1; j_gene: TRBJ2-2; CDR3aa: ASSEGAGRGTGELF
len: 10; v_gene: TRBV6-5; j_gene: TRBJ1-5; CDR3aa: ASLAMNQPQH